The clone carrying this T cell receptor (beta chain) was counted only a few times. Its antigen is unknown. Clones were sequenced by immunoSEQ multiplex PCR, and TCRdb holds only the in-frame ones, with some missing. The data show 150,000 to 200,000 clones, with less than 95% seen just once and around 3% held by the top ten. CDR1 is SGHTS and CDR2 is YDEGEE in the germline V gene. Trimming removed 2 bases from V and 4 bases from J, with 9 bases in between. CDR3 length: 13 residues. This sample is part of a study of cytomegalovirus exposure and HLA in healthy donors. Regarding the study as a whole: Subsequent analysis revealed that first-cohort TCR clusters tended to co-occur in the 120 or so validation repertoires. The classifier reportedly diagnosed cytomegalovirus status with high specificity and sensitivity. There were some public TCRs occurring in many donors, but most TCR sequences were rare.

The sequence came from a woman under 30 in good health and CMV-seropositive. This chain uses TRBV5-8 with TRBJ1-2; D ambiguous. Sample: PBMCs. CDR3: CASSFAGLYGYTF. CDR3 DNA: TGTGCCAGCAGCTTCGCCGGACTCTATGGCTACACCTTC.